One and the same sample provided the 29 T cell receptor beta chains below, sequenced in a study of PD-1 blockade in classical Hodgkin lymphoma. All patients experienced relapse after autologous stem cell transplantation, and brentuximab vedotin exposure was variable. TCRdb's copy holds only in-frame clones and misses some; the assay was immunoSEQ multiplex PCR. Among approximately 27,000 clones, around 84% were seen once, and the ten largest hold roughly 2.6%. Here the sequenced sample was peripheral blood mononuclear cells (PBMCs), taken at baseline. Source of these receptors: a human donor with classical Hodgkin lymphoma.

V and J are TRBV9 and TRBJ2-3; no clear D gene. Trimming shortened V by 2 bases and J by 3 bases, and 7 bases separated the two germline ends. The germline gives CDR1 SGDLS, CDR2 YYNGEE. The CDR3 is 13 amino acids. CDR3 DNA sequence: TGTGCCAGCAGCGTCATTGGAACAGATACGCAGTATTTT. This encodes CASSVIGTDTQYF.

The chain employs TRBV7-9 and TRBJ1-2; D remains unclear. The germline V gene has CDR1 SEHNR and CDR2 FQNEAQ (reference sequence). Trimming stripped 1 base from V and 2 bases from J, with 11 bases between. The CDR3 contains 15 residues. The CDR3: CASSLEVVGNYGYTF. Here the CDR3 DNA reads TGTGCCAGCAGCTTAGAGGTCGTTGGGAACTATGGCTACACCTTC.

V gene TRBV6-6 combines with J gene TRBJ2-7; 11 bases map to TRBD1. The CDR3 spans 15 residues. V lost 6 bases to trimming and J lost 5 bases; unmatched junction nucleotides: 9. Germline CDR1 and CDR2: MNHNY and SVGAGI (reference sequence). The CDR3 loop reads CASSSGQGARHEQYF. CDR3 nucleotides: TGTGCCAGCAGCTCCGGACAGGGGGCGCGTCACGAGCAGTACTTC.

This clone was seen a few times. The V call is TRBV5-1, the J call TRBJ2-5; 8 positions agree with TRBD1. This CDR3 has 14 residues. Germline loops: CDR1 SGHRS, CDR2 YFSETQ. V dropped 3 bases and J dropped 2; count of bases not matched to a gene: 3. The CDR3 is CASSSGTGQETQYF. The CDR3 DNA is TGCGCCAGCAGCTCCGGGACAGGTCAAGAGACCCAGTACTTC.

DNA of the CDR3: TGTGCCAGCACCGACCGTGGATACACTGAAGCTTTCTTT. This sequence encodes CASTDRGYTEAFF. The chain carries TRBV2 and TRBJ1-1; no firm D call. V lost 7 bases to trimming and J lost 3 bases, with 12 bases between them. Germline CDR1 and CDR2: SNHLY and FYNNEI. The CDR3 extends over 13 amino acids.

The chain uses TRBV5-1 and TRBJ2-3; 10 bases map to TRBD2. The ends lost 7 bases at V and 5 bases at J; junction bases unmatched: 13. The CDR3 extends over 16 amino acids. Germline values: CDR1 SGHRS, CDR2 YFSETQ. CDR3 sequence: CASGPTIAGGGDTQYF. The CDR3 DNA follows: TGCGCCAGCGGTCCAACTATAGCGGGGGGAGGAGATACGCAGTATTTT.

The chain uses TRBV4-1 and TRBJ1-1, with D unclear. Germline CDR1 is MGHRA and CDR2 is YSYEKL. V lost 0 bases, J lost 0 bases, and 17 bases lay in between. This CDR3 is built from 18 residues. CDR3 residues: CASSQDGQAGAMNTEAFF. CDR3 sequence (DNA): TGCGCCAGCAGCCAAGATGGTCAGGCAGGAGCTATGAACACTGAAGCTTTCTTT.

The genes are TRBV7-9 and TRBJ1-4; D call uncertain. V was pared by 3 bases and J by 5 bases, with 10 bases between. CDR1 and CDR2 from the germline V gene are SEHNR and FQNEAQ (reference sequence). The CDR3 spans 14 residues. CDR3 in DNA: TGTGCCAGCAGCTTCGGAGGAAACAATGAAAAACTGTTTTTT. It translates to CASSFGGNNEKLFF.

The J gene is TRBJ2-7, the V gene TRBV19; D remains unclear. Germline lookup yields CDR1 LNHDA and CDR2 SQIVND (reference sequence). The CDR3 consists of 12 residues. The ends were cut back, 5 bases at V and 3 bases at J, with 8 bases in the middle. CDR3 nucleotides: TGTGCCAGTAGTGGTCAGAACTACGAGCAGTACTTC. Translated, it gives CASSGQNYEQYF.

V is TRBV21-1 and J is TRBJ2-5; the table names TRBD2, a call not compared with the DNA. TRBV21-1 is marked as a pseudogene. The CDR3 covers 20 residues. This chain's CDR3 is CASSKGLTSGGLTLQETQYF. CDR3 coding DNA: TGTGCCAGCAGCAAAGGACTGACTAGCGGGGGCCTTACCTTACAAGAGACCCAGTACTTC.

The chain carries TRBV27 and TRBJ2-1, with D perhaps TRBD2 (5 bases). Trimming cost V 8 bases and J 6 bases, with 8 bases left between them. The CDR3 extends over 11 amino acids. The germline CDR1 and CDR2 sequences are MNHEY and SMNVEV (reference sequence). CDR3: CASARGNEQFF. The CDR3 DNA reads as TGTGCCAGCGCCCGGGGCAATGAGCAGTTCTTC.

This clone has a single count. The V gene is TRBV7-9, the J gene TRBJ2-7; D is possibly TRBD1 (6 bases). V gave up 5 bases and J gave up 3 bases, with 11 bases separating them. The V gene's germline CDR1 is SEHNR and CDR2 FQNEAQ (reference sequence). The CDR3 contains 13 residues. The CDR3 DNA is TGTGCCAGCAGCAATACAGGGTTCTACGAGCAGTACTTC. It codes for CASSNTGFYEQYF.

This rearrangement joins TRBV5-1 to TRBJ2-7; 8 nucleotides align to TRBD1. The CDR3 has 13 amino acids. Trimming at V came to 7 bases and at J to 4 bases, leaving 7 bases not matched to a gene. Germline V gene sequence: CDR1 SGHRS, CDR2 YFSETQ. The CDR3 DNA sequence: TGCGCCAGCGCGGGACAGGACGGGTACGAGCAGTACTTC. Protein product: CASAGQDGYEQYF.

This chain links TRBV7-9 with TRBJ1-5; 8 bases align to TRBD1. CDR1 SEHNR and CDR2 FQNEAQ come from the germline V gene (reference sequence). With 2 bases clipped from V and 2 bases from J, the junction kept 5 bases outside the gene matches. The CDR3 runs to 16 residues. The CDR3 reads CASSLISGGRNQPQHF. The CDR3 nucleotides read TGTGCCAGCAGCTTAATATCAGGGGGCCGCAATCAGCCCCAGCATTTT.

This chain connects TRBV5-1 to TRBJ2-3, with 9 bases matching TRBD2. The germline V gene has CDR1 SGHRS and CDR2 YFSETQ. The CDR3 runs 13 residues. V lost 4 bases, J lost 4 bases, and 1 base stayed unmatched. The DNA of the CDR3 is TGCGCCAGCAGCGGGACTAGCCCAGATACGCAGTATTTT. Its translation is CASSGTSPDTQYF.

This sequence joins TRBV9 and TRBJ2-2, with D perhaps matching TRBD2 (5 bases). This CDR3 is built from 14 residues. The V end was cut by 3 bases, the J end by 2 bases, with 8 bases between. In germline, CDR1 is SGDLS, CDR2 YYNGEE. The CDR3 protein is CASSARTNTGELFF. The CDR3 DNA is TGTGCCAGCAGCGCCCGGACTAACACCGGGGAGCTGTTTTTT.

This chain links TRBV12-5 with TRBJ2-2; 8 nucleotides line up with TRBD1. The germline V gene has CDR1 LGHNT and CDR2 FRNRAP. Unmatched junction bases numbered 11, after V lost 2 bases and J lost 6 bases. This CDR3 spans 17 amino acids. CDR3 DNA: TGTGCTAGTGGTTTGACCCAGGGGGCGAGGTTGTCCGGGGAGCTGTTTTTT. As protein: CASGLTQGARLSGELFF.

The CDR3 nucleotides are TGTGCCAGCAGCTTAGGTAGCGGGGGGGTCTACGAGCAGTACTTC. It translates to CASSLGSGGVYEQYF. The chain couples TRBV7-8 to TRBJ2-7; 11 bases match TRBD2. CDR3 length: 15 residues. Trimming removed 1 base from V and 3 bases from J; junction bases left unmatched: 2. Germline loops: CDR1 SGHVS, CDR2 FQNEAQ.

The chain employs TRBV21-1 and TRBJ2-7. TRBV21-1 corresponds to a pseudogene. There are 11 residues in the CDR3. The CDR3 loop is CAVPGPHEQYF. CDR3 in DNA: TGTGCCGTACCGGGACCCCACGAGCAGTACTTC.

This clone appeared a few times. V and J are TRBV27 and TRBJ1-6, with 7 positions matching TRBD1. Germline V CDR1 and CDR2: MNHEY, SMNVEV (reference sequence). Trimming at V came to 6 bases and at J to 7 bases, leaving 6 bases not matched to a gene. This CDR3 comprises 14 residues. DNA for the CDR3: TGTGCCAGCAGCCTCGACAGGGTGAATTCACCCCTCCACTTT. Its translation: CASSLDRVNSPLHF.

The chain links TRBV25-1 to TRBJ1-3, with D perhaps matching TRBD1 (5 bases). CDR1 MGHDK and CDR2 SYGVNS come from the germline V gene. This CDR3 has 15 residues. V was trimmed by 1 base and J by 2 bases, leaving 9 bases between them. The CDR3 here is CASSEFGGAGNTIYF. CDR3 sequence (DNA): TGTGCCAGCAGTGAATTTGGGGGAGCTGGAAACACCATATATTTT.

V usage is TRBV9 and J usage is TRBJ2-3; D perhaps matches TRBD2 (6 bases). The CDR3 totals 15 residues. Trimming removed 6 bases at V and 2 bases at J, with 16 bases between. The V gene's germline CDR1 is SGDLS and CDR2 YYNGEE. CDR3 protein: CASKGGAGPTDTQYF. In DNA form, the CDR3 reads TGTGCCAGCAAAGGAGGGGCGGGGCCCACAGATACGCAGTATTTT.

This chain links TRBV7-8 with TRBJ1-5; TRBD1 might be the D (5 bases). CDR1 SGHVS and CDR2 FQNEAQ come from the germline V gene. There are 17 residues in the CDR3. The V end lost 2 bases, the J end lost 8 bases, and 22 bases lay between the germline ends. The CDR3 DNA reads TGTGCCAGCAGCTTATCAGTGGGGCCTACCAGAGGAGAGCCCCAGCATTTT. Translated, it gives CASSLSVGPTRGEPQHF. The complete variable domain, with remaining parts taken from reference TRBV7-8 and TRBJ1-5, reads GAGVSQSPRYKVAKRGQDVALRCDPISGHVSLFWYQQALGQGPEFLTYFQNEAQLDKSGLPSDRFFAERPEGSVSTLKIQRTQQEDSAVYLCASSLSVGPTRGEPQHFGDGTRLSIL.

In its sample, this clone was seen once. This chain uses TRBV2 with TRBJ2-5; 7 bases line up with TRBD1. J was trimmed by 4 bases and V by 10 bases; bases with no gene match: 21. The CDR3 is 17 residues long. Germline values: CDR1 SNHLY, CDR2 FYNNEI. The CDR3 protein is CAIPAGTASTLAETQYF. The DNA of the CDR3 is TGTGCCATCCCAGCCGGGACAGCCTCTACCTTAGCAGAGACCCAGTACTTC.

V usage is TRBV7-9 and J usage is TRBJ1-6; D is undetermined. The V gene's germline CDR1 is SEHNR and CDR2 FQNEAQ (reference sequence). V was pared by 0 bases and J by 0 bases, with 3 bases between. The CDR3 spans 15 residues. CDR3 nucleotides: TGTGCCAGCAGCTTAGCGGGCTCCTATAATTCACCCCTCCACTTT. It yields the protein CASSLAGSYNSPLHF.

The chain has TRBV6-6 and TRBJ2-1; 9 bases match TRBD1. V dropped 5 bases and J dropped 6; count of bases not matched to a gene: 11. Per germline, CDR1 MNHNY and CDR2 SVGAGI (reference sequence). The CDR3 sequence is 16 residues long. In nucleotides, the CDR3 is TGTGCCAGCAGTCCCCCCCCCGGGACAGGGACCAATGAGCAGTTCTTC. Translation gives CASSPPPGTGTNEQFF.

This clone was observed a few times. This chain joins TRBV7-9 and TRBJ1-1; TRBD1 agrees at 10 bases. Germline CDR1 is SEHNR and CDR2 is FQNEAQ (reference sequence). This CDR3 region has 13 residues. With 4 bases clipped from V and 4 bases from J, the junction kept 0 bases outside the gene matches. The CDR3 DNA sequence: TGTGCCAGCAGCTGGGACAGGGGCACTGAAGCTTTCTTT. It yields the protein CASSWDRGTEAFF.

The gene calls are TRBV19 and TRBJ2-7, with D hard to call. Germline V gene data show CDR1 as LNHDA and CDR2 as SQIVND (reference sequence). This CDR3 comprises 12 residues. V lost 4 bases and J 3 bases, leaving 7 bases between the germline ends. Here the CDR3 DNA reads TGTGCCAGTAGTACGGGTGGCTACGAGCAGTACTTC. It codes for CASSTGGYEQYF.

This clone was detected only a few times. The rearrangement uses TRBV7-9 and TRBJ1-3; possibly TRBD1 for D (6 bases). V was cut by 4 bases and J by 0 bases, with 10 bases left in between. Germline V gene sequence: CDR1 SEHNR, CDR2 FQNEAQ (reference sequence). The CDR3 contains 15 residues. CDR3 amino acids: CASSSAGASGNTIYF. As DNA, the CDR3 is TGTGCCAGCAGCTCAGCAGGGGCCTCTGGAAACACCATATATTTT.